Presented here are 22 T cell receptor beta chains from one specimen sequenced in a study of CXCR3-negative and CXCR3-positive naive CD8 T cells. General observations from the study: More hydrophobic TRB CDR3s occurred in CXCR3-positive than in CXCR3-negative naive cells.

5' RACE with UMI labels generated the TRB cDNA libraries. No DNA is given; TCRdb re-called the 5' RACE reads and lists each CDR3 protein once. The sample data list 120,000 to 150,000 distinct CDR3 sequences. No antigen is known for these receptors. Sequences were obtained from naive CXCR3+ CD8+ T cells from blood. The sample's subset: CD45RO-CCR7+CD27+CD95- naive CD8+ T cells expressing CXCR3 (TNR3+). These receptors were obtained from a human donor in good health. Some clones in this sample may be carry-over from other donors' samples.

V gene TRBV13 combines with J gene TRBJ1-3. This CDR3 comprises 13 residues. CDR1 and CDR2 from the germline V gene are PRHDT and FYEKMQ (reference sequence). CDR3 in amino acids: CASSSVSGNTIYF.

CDR3 loop: CASSSEQGADYGYTF. The chain has TRBV7-9 and TRBJ1-2; TCRdb's D gene call, TRBD1, goes unchecked for lack of DNA. Germline-derived CDR1 and CDR2 are SEHNR and FQNEAQ (reference sequence). CDR3 length: 15 residues.

The chain links TRBV7-9 to TRBJ2-6. The CDR3 consists of 15 residues. Germline V gene sequence: CDR1 SEHNR, CDR2 FQNEAQ (reference sequence). The CDR3 loop is CASPLNKLGANVLTF.

V usage is TRBV5-5 and J usage is TRBJ2-7; TCRdb gives TRBD1 as the D gene, but with no DNA this cannot be confirmed. In germline, CDR1 is SGHKS, CDR2 YYEKEE (reference sequence). The CDR3 consists of 15 residues. The CDR3 region is CASSEGTGTLYEQYF. Full variable domain (outside the CDR3, taken from reference TRBV5-5 and TRBJ2-7): DAGVTQSPTHLIKTRGQQVTLRCSPISGHKSVSWYQQVLGQGPQFIFQYYEKEERGRGNFPDRFSARQFPNYSSELNVNALLLGDSALYLCASSEGTGTLYEQYFGPGTRLTVT.

The chain's CDR3 is CASSLYWGNTEAFF. The gene calls are TRBV7-2 and TRBJ1-1. The CDR3 consists of 14 residues. Germline V gene sequence: CDR1 SGHTA, CDR2 FQGNSA. Supplemented by reference TRBV7-2 and TRBJ1-1, the full variable domain reads GAGVSQSPSNKVTEKGKDVELRCDPISGHTALYWYRQSLGQGLEFLIYFQGNSAPDKSGLPSDRFSAERTGGSVSTLTIQRTQQEDSAVYLCASSLYWGNTEAFFGQGTRLTVV.

The genes are TRBV12-3 or TRBV12-4 and TRBJ2-3; TCRdb's D call of TRBD1 is untestable without DNA. CDR3 length: 14 residues. CDR3 region: CASSLEQGPDTQYF.

The gene calls are TRBV14 and TRBJ2-5; the D call of TRBD1 rests on TCRdb alone, since no DNA is present to check it. In germline, CDR1 is SGHDN, CDR2 FVKESK. The CDR3 spans 13 residues. CDR3 sequence reads: CASSPDSQETQYF.

The chain combines TRBV5-5 with TRBJ1-2. Germline V CDR1 and CDR2: SGHKS, YYEKEE (reference sequence). This CDR3 comprises 14 residues. This chain's CDR3 is CASSLDFSNYGYTF.

The chain couples TRBV13 to TRBJ1-2; TCRdb's D call of TRBD1 is untestable without DNA. Looked up from germline, CDR1 is PRHDT and CDR2 is FYEKMQ (reference sequence). CDR3 size: 14 residues. CDR3 protein: CASSGAGRDYGYTF.

The chain is built from TRBV6-5 and TRBJ1-4. Germline values: CDR1 MNHEY, CDR2 SVGAGI. This CDR3 has 15 residues. This CDR3 is CASSYSGLLNEKLFF.

V is TRBV4-3 and J is TRBJ1-2; TCRdb returns TRBD1, unconfirmable since there is no DNA. Germline V CDR1 and CDR2: LGHNA, YSLEER. This CDR3 contains 15 residues. The CDR3 is CASSQQMGESYGYTF.

V gene TRBV5-5 combines with J gene TRBJ2-3. Germline assignment: CDR1 SGHKS and CDR2 YYEKEE (reference sequence). This CDR3 has 13 residues. The CDR3 is CASSLGPTDTQYF.

This rearrangement joins TRBV12-3 or TRBV12-4 to TRBJ2-5; TCRdb calls TRBD1, which cannot be checked without DNA. The CDR3 is made up of 16 amino acids. CDR3: CASSLGGTARGETQYF.

V is TRBV4-2 and J is TRBJ2-1; TCRdb returns TRBD2, unconfirmable since there is no DNA. The CDR3 runs 17 residues. Germline-derived CDR1 and CDR2 are LGHNA and YNFKEQ. CDR3 protein: CASSQEGETTAYNEQFF.

This chain joins TRBV27 and TRBJ2-1; without DNA, the TCRdb call of TRBD2 cannot be checked. Germline V gene lookup returns CDR1 MNHEY and CDR2 SMNVEV (reference sequence). The CDR3 length is 14 residues. This CDR3 reads CASSFTGGPVEQFF.

The chain combines TRBV6-2 or TRBV6-3 with TRBJ2-1; without DNA, the TCRdb call of TRBD2 cannot be checked. This CDR3 is 13 amino acids long. CDR1 and CDR2 from the germline V gene are MNHEY and SVGEGT. CDR3 region: CATRDSRYNEQFF.

J is TRBJ2-5 and V is TRBV29-1; the TRBD2 assignment by TCRdb is unverifiable without DNA. This CDR3 has 15 amino acids. From germline, CDR1 is SQVTM and CDR2 ANQGSEA. The chain's CDR3 is CSVEGLEEGPETQYF.

V and J are TRBV29-1 and TRBJ1-1; lacking DNA, the TRBD1 call made by TCRdb goes unchecked. The CDR3 has 12 amino acids. Germline V lookup: CDR1 SQVTM, CDR2 ANQGSEA. The CDR3 region is CSVEGWTAAFFF.

This chain uses TRBV12-3 or TRBV12-4 with TRBJ2-1; without DNA, the TCRdb call of TRBD1 cannot be checked. The CDR3 has 16 amino acids. This CDR3 is CASSLTPGQGVDEQFF.

The rearrangement links TRBV4-1 to TRBJ2-1. Germline assignment: CDR1 MGHRA and CDR2 YSYEKL. The CDR3 sequence is 15 residues long. CDR3 loop: CASSQYQNSYNEQFF.

This chain links TRBV12-5 with TRBJ2-1; the D call of TRBD1 rests on TCRdb alone, since no DNA is present to check it. The CDR3 spans 12 residues. Germline CDR1 LGHNT, CDR2 FRNRAP. The CDR3 here is CASGLAPNEQFF.

The chain combines TRBV5-6 with TRBJ1-3. The CDR3 consists of 12 residues. Germline V gene sequence: CDR1 SGHDT, CDR2 YYEEEE. The CDR3 here is CASSYSGNTIYF.